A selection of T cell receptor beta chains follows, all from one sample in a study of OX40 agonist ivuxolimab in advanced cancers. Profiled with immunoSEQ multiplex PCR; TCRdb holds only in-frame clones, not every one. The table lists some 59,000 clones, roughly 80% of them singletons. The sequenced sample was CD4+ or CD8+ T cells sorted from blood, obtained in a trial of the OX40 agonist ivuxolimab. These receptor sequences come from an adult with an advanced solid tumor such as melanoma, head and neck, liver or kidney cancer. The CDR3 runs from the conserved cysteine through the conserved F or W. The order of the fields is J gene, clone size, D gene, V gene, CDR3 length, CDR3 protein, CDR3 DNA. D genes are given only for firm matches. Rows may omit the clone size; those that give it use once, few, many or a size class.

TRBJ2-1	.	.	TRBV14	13	CASSPQIYNEQFF	TGTGCCAGCAGCCCCCAGATATACAATGAGCAGTTCTTC
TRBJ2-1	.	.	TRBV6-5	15	CATGNPGFSYNEQFF	TGTGCCACCGGGAATCCAGGGTTTTCCTACAATGAGCAGTTCTTC
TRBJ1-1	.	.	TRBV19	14	CASSIGAQNTEAFF	TGTGCCAGTAGTATCGGTGCACAGAACACTGAAGCTTTCTTT
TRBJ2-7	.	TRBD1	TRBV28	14	CASSLSTGFDEQYF	TGTGCCAGCAGTTTGTCGACAGGGTTCGACGAGCAGTACTTC
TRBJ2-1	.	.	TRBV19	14	CASSIDSRYNEQFF	TGTGCCAGTAGTATAGATTCGCGGTACAATGAGCAGTTCTTC
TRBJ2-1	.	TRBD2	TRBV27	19	CASSLQPGLAASSYNEQFF	TGTGCCAGCAGTTTGCAGCCGGGACTAGCGGCCAGCTCCTACAATGAGCAGTTCTTC
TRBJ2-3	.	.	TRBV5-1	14	CASSLAVGRDTQYF	TGCGCCAGCAGCTTGGCCGTAGGTCGAGATACGCAGTATTTT
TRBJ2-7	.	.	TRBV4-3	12	CASSHLGRRQYF	TGCGCCAGCAGCCACTTGGGCCGAAGGCAGTACTTC
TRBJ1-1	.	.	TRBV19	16	CASSKTGKMMNTEAFF	TGTGCCAGTAGTAAAACAGGGAAAATGATGAACACTGAAGCTTTCTTT
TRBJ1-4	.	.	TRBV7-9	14	CASSLQGTNEKLFF	TGTGCCAGCAGCTTACAGGGGACTAATGAAAAACTGTTTTTT
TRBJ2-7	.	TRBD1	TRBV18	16	CASSPGTGISSYEQYF	TGTGCCAGCTCACCGGGGACAGGGATTAGCTCCTACGAGCAGTACTTC
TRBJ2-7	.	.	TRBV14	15	CASSQEAGPSYEQYF	TGTGCCAGCAGCCAAGAGGCAGGGCCCTCCTACGAGCAGTACTTC
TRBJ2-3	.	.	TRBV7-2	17	CASSPDWRAWGTDTQYF	TGTGCCAGCAGCCCCGACTGGCGGGCGTGGGGCACAGATACGCAGTATTTT
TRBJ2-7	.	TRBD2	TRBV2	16	CASRQGRLAVTYEQYF	TGTGCCAGCAGACAGGGGCGACTAGCGGTAACCTACGAGCAGTACTTC
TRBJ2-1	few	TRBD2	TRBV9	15	CASSVGWEGYNEQFF	TGTGCCAGCAGCGTAGGGTGGGAGGGCTACAATGAGCAGTTCTTC
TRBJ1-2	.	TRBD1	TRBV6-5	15	CASSQQDRGHKGYTF	TGTGCCAGCAGCCAACAGGACAGGGGGCATAAGGGCTACACCTTC
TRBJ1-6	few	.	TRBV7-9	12	CASSSHNSPLHF	TGTGCCAGCAGCTCCCATAATTCACCCCTCCACTTT
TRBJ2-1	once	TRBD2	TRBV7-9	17	CASSSLTSGHSYNEQFF	TGTGCCAGCAGCTCCCTGACTAGCGGTCACTCCTACAATGAGCAGTTCTTC
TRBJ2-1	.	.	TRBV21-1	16	CASSKGLAESYNEQFF	TGTGCCAGCAGCAAGGGACTAGCGGAGTCTTACAATGAGCAGTTCTTC
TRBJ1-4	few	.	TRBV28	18	CASSLYRSGFIANEKLFF	TGTGCCAGCAGTTTATACAGGAGCGGGTTTATAGCTAATGAAAAACTGTTTTTT
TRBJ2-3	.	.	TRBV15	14	CATSYRAATDTQYF	TGTGCCACCAGTTACCGCGCCGCCACAGATACGCAGTATTTT
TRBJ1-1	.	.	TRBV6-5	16	CASSYDLVGPYTEAFF	TGTGCCAGCAGTTACGATCTTGTAGGTCCGTACACTGAAGCTTTCTTT
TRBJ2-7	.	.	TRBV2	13	CASRRDITYEQYF	TGTGCCAGCAGACGGGACATCACCTACGAGCAGTACTTC
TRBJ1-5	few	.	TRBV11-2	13	CASSLSRDQPQHF	TGTGCCAGCAGCTTAAGTAGGGATCAGCCCCAGCATTTT
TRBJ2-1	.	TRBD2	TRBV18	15	CASSLQPGLANEQFF	TGTGCCAGCTCCCTTCAGCCGGGACTAGCGAATGAGCAGTTCTTC
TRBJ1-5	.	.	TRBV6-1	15	CASSEAHGKSWPQHF	TGTGCCAGCAGTGAAGCGCATGGGAAATCTTGGCCCCAGCATTTT